This T cell receptor beta chain stems from a study of T cells in Graves' hyperthyroidism and ophthalmopathy. For the study at large: Peripheral blood draws took place at initial diagnosis, ahead of any treatment.

This clonotype was seen a handful of times. Germline values: CDR1 DFQATT, CDR2 SNEGSKA (reference sequence). The CDR3 runs 14 residues. V dropped 5 bases and J dropped 0 bases, with 12 bases sitting between them. RNA transcripts provided the source from which TCR beta CDR3 regions were amplified. A set of HTBI primers served as the primers for a first-round RT-PCR of the TCR CDR3. TCRdb ran MiXCR on the multiplex PCR reads and lists one entry per CDR3 protein. The table shows approximately 620,000 distinct CDR3 sequences, with 16% occurring only once. V gene TRBV20-1 combines with J gene TRBJ2-3; D possibly corresponds to TRBD2 (5 bases). Sequenced material: blood. This TCR was recovered from a woman between 40 and 55 years old with Graves' ophthalmopathy. CDR3 residues: CSAGRRDSTDTQYF. CDR3 in DNA: TGCAGTGCTGGTAGACGGGATAGCACAGATACGCAGTATTTT.